Many counts were recorded for the clone carrying this T cell receptor beta chain. The antigen is unknown. Unique molecular identifier tags were affixed to discrete cDNA molecules. TCRdb independently ran MiXCR on the 5' RACE reads; one entry per CDR3 protein. The data show about 30,000 distinct CDR3 sequences, 5% to 5.5% seen once. Germline assignment: CDR1 SGHAT and CDR2 FQNNGV. V gave up 0 bases and J gave up 5 bases, with 17 bases separating them. CDR3 length: 17 amino acids. The entry originates in a study of early T cells in non-severe SARS-CoV-2 infection. Study context: From unsorted whole blood, bulk RNA was sequenced, and the chains remained unpaired.

Points from the study as a whole: Anti-spike CD8 responses were favored in VDJdb matching, and private and CD4 specificities were missed.

Material for sequencing was whole blood. The rearrangement joins TRBV11-2 to TRBJ1-5; a weak D match, TRBD1 (6 bases). The receptor comes from an adult who was a healthcare worker with PCR-confirmed SARS-CoV-2 infection or an uninfected control (not recorded which). The CDR3 region is CASSLDVGGGRDQPQHF. The CDR3 DNA follows: TGTGCCAGCAGCTTAGATGTGGGGGGCGGACGTGATCAGCCCCAGCATTTT.